Sequencing of this TCR beta chain was carried out in a study of Graves' ophthalmopathy and Graves' hyperthyroidism. This clonotype was seen at least ten times. The antigen remains unidentified. The diagnosis combined clinical symptoms, thyroxine, TRAb, thyroid ultrasound and orbital computed tomography scans. The authors used Ficoll-Paque density gradient centrifugation to separate PBMCs. The input was approximately 10 ml of fresh peripheral blood. General observations from the study: Most expanded clonotypes in thyroid above 0.001 frequency also showed up in blood. For separating ophthalmopathy from stable hyperthyroidism, a 13-signature model gave roughly 90% sensitivity and around 80% specificity.

Transcripts of RNA were the source for amplifying TCR beta CDR3 regions. In the first round, RT-PCR was carried out with HTBI primers, and a multiplex PCR formed the second round. TCRdb processed the multiplex PCR reads anew with MiXCR; each CDR3 protein has one entry. The table has approximately 210,000 distinct CDR3 sequences, roughly 21% seen once. The CDR3 contains 15 residues. V lost 4 bases, J lost 0 bases, and 3 bases stayed unmatched. Looked up from germline, CDR1 is SGHRS and CDR2 is YFSETQ. The V gene is TRBV5-1, the J gene TRBJ2-2; 7 nucleotides align to TRBD1. This receptor was identified in a woman aged 50 to 60 with Graves' ophthalmopathy. The material sequenced was peripheral blood. CDR3 residues: CASSQQGTNTGELFF. Written as DNA, the CDR3 is TGCGCCAGCAGCCAACAGGGGACGAACACCGGGGAGCTGTTTTTT.